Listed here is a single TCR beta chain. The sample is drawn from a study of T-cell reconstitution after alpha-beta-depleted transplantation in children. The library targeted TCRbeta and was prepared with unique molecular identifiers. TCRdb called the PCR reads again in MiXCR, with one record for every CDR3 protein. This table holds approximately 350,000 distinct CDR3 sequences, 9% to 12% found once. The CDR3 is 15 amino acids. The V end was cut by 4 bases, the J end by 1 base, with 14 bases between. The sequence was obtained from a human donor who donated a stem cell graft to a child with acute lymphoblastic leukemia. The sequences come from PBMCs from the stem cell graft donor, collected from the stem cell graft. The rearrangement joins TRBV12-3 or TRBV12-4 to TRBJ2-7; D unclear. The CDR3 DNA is TGTGCCAGCAGTTATTGGGCCCTCGCATCCTACGAGCAGTACTTC. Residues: CASSYWALASYEQYF.